Sequencing of this T cell receptor (beta chain) was carried out in a study of T-cell memory formation after mild COVID-19. TCRdb re-called the 5' RACE reads through MiXCR, storing one row per CDR3 protein. The sample records 250,000 to 350,000 distinct CDR3 sequences, 15% to 20% being singletons. This CDR3 comprises 15 residues. V was cut by 2 bases and J by 4 bases, with 15 bases left in between. The V gene's germline CDR1 is MNHNS and CDR2 SASEGT. The TCR originated in a man younger than 30 who had mild COVID-19 (a few samples of this study predate the infection). Cell type and time point are not known. Sequencing was done on a sample of PBMCs or a T cell subset sorted from them (not recorded which). The chain uses TRBV6-1 and TRBJ2-7; D ambiguous. The CDR3 sequence: CASSETPSTIYEQYF. The CDR3 DNA follows: TGTGCCAGCAGTGAAACCCCCTCTACGATTTACGAGCAGTACTTC.